The source of this T cell receptor (beta chain) is a study of shared clonotypes between healthy human individuals. Study details: Three plates were used per donor for CD4 naive, three for CD4 memory, two for CD8 naive and one for CD8 memory. Study observations and caveats: Tissue TCR repertoires likely differ from these blood-only repertoires.

Here immunoSEQ multiplex PCR was the method, and the copy in TCRdb shows in-frame clones only, minus some. The table has over 1.4 million clones, around 95% seen once. The split of CD4+ cells yielded CD45RA+ naive and CD45RA-negative memory subsets. CDR1 LNHDA and CDR2 SQIVND come from the germline V gene (reference sequence). The CDR3 covers 14 residues. J gave up 3 bases and V 6 bases, and 4 bases lay outside the gene matches. This clone was observed a single time. Antigen: not known. The TCR was taken from a man aged 25 to 45 in good health. The sequenced sample was naive CD4+ T cells sorted from blood. Stated subset: CD45RA+ positively selected. The rearrangement uses TRBV19 and TRBJ2-7, with 11 bases identical to TRBD1. The CDR3 DNA reads TGTGCCAGTAGGGGGACAGGGGGTCTCTACGAGCAGTACTTC. Protein product: CASRGTGGLYEQYF.